The 12 T cell receptor beta chains below come from one sample, sequenced in a study of T cell responses to AZD1222 COVID-19 vaccine (dated by TCRdb to the early 2020s). Library construction relied on the immunoSEQ multiplex PCR assay. TCRdb re-hosts the immuneACCESS table, in-frame sequences only. Its copies lack some clones; in the studies checked, an unresolved V gene accounts for under half of them, and the cause for the rest is not known. Counted in this sample were 150,000 to 200,000 clones; around 93% of them appeared once. The ten top clones hold approximately 4.4% of the sample. This sample's time point label indicates: baseline before first vaccination. Sequenced material: peripheral blood, taken on day 0 of AZD1222 vaccination. The receptors derive from an adult in good health.

V gene TRBV3-1 (or the pseudogene TRBV3-2) combines with J gene TRBJ2-5; D may correspond to TRBD1 or TRBD2 (5 bases each). There are 17 residues in the CDR3. With 0 bases removed from V and 4 bases from J, the gap between germline ends came to 18 bases. CDR1 and CDR2 from the germline V gene are LGHDT and YNNKEL (reference sequence). This CDR3 reads CASSQDWSSRGPETQYF. CDR3 DNA sequence: TGTGCCAGCAGCCAAGATTGGTCCTCACGGGGCCCAGAGACCCAGTACTTC.

This chain connects TRBV7-9 to TRBJ1-1, with D uncertain. CDR1 and CDR2 (germline): SEHNR, FQNEAQ (reference sequence). V was trimmed by 4 bases and J by 1 base, leaving 7 bases between them. The CDR3 is 13 amino acids. The chain's CDR3 is CASSYDQNTEAFF. The CDR3 DNA follows: TGTGCCAGCAGCTACGACCAGAACACTGAAGCTTTCTTT.

The chain employs TRBV6-5 and TRBJ2-1, with 7 bases that match TRBD2. J lost 2 bases, V lost 5 bases, and 6 bases had no gene match. This CDR3 spans 15 amino acids. CDR1 is MNHEY and CDR2 is SVGAGI in the germline V gene. CDR3 coding DNA: TGTGCCAGCAGTCCAAAGAGCGGGACCTACAATGAGCAGTTCTTC. Encoded protein: CASSPKSGTYNEQFF.

The chain couples TRBV30 to TRBJ1-2; no reliable D call. Germline V lookup: CDR1 GTSNPN, CDR2 SVGIG (reference sequence). The V end was cut by 3 bases, the J end by 0 bases, with 14 bases between. The CDR3 sequence is 15 residues long. The CDR3 here is CAWRGPGFTNYGYTF. The CDR3 DNA is TGTGCCTGGAGGGGCCCGGGATTCACTAACTATGGCTACACCTTC.

The genes are TRBV27 and TRBJ2-6; 8 bases fit TRBD2. Losses at the gene ends were 2 bases for V and 4 bases for J; bases not matched to a gene: 13. Per the germline V gene, CDR1 is MNHEY and CDR2 is SMNVEV (reference sequence). The CDR3 length is 19 residues. CDR3 loop: CASSLTIVAGGAGANVLTF. In nucleotides, the CDR3 is TGTGCCAGCAGTTTAACCATCGTGGCGGGAGGTGCCGGGGCCAACGTCCTGACTTTC.

V usage is TRBV28 and J usage is TRBJ1-1, with D hard to call. The CDR3 is 11 amino acids. The V and J ends lost 6 bases and 2 bases respectively, with 4 bases between them. Germline V gives CDR1 MDHEN, CDR2 SYDVKM. Here the CDR3 DNA reads TGTGCCAGCAGATCTAACACTGAAGCTTTCTTT. Protein product: CASRSNTEAFF.

This chain links TRBV30 with TRBJ1-5, with TRBD1 matching over 9 bases. CDR1 is GTSNPN and CDR2 is SVGIG in the germline V gene (reference sequence). J lost 4 bases, V lost 8 bases, and 15 bases had no gene match. This CDR3 has 16 amino acids. In DNA form, the CDR3 reads TGTGCCCCCGGGGACAGGGTAGACCCGAAAAATCAGCCCCAGCATTTT. It is translated as CAPGDRVDPKNQPQHF.

This clone was found once. V is TRBV19 and J is TRBJ1-1, with D possibly matching TRBD1 (6 bases). Trimming cost V 5 bases and J 4 bases, with 14 bases left between them. CDR1 is LNHDA and CDR2 is SQIVND in the germline V gene (reference sequence). The CDR3 length is 14 residues. The CDR3 spells CASSVGGMGTEAFF. Here the CDR3 DNA reads TGTGCCAGTAGTGTGGGGGGCATGGGCACTGAAGCTTTCTTT.

This clone was recorded once. The genes are TRBV2 and TRBJ2-2, with TRBD1 matching over 9 bases. The CDR3 has 16 residues. In germline, CDR1 is SNHLY, CDR2 FYNNEI. Trimming removed 5 bases from V and 1 base from J; junction bases left unmatched: 5. CDR3 sequence: CASSRQGGKNTGELFF. The CDR3, as DNA: TGTGCCAGCAGTAGACAGGGGGGTAAGAACACCGGGGAGCTGTTTTTT. Complete variable domain (other parts from reference TRBV2 and TRBJ2-2): EPEVTQTPSHQVTQMGQEVILRCVPISNHLYFYWYRQILGQKVEFLVSFYNNEISEKSEIFDDQFSVERPDGSNFTLKIRSTKLEDSAMYFCASSRQGGKNTGELFFGEGSRLTVL.

This clone was counted once. This chain connects TRBV28 to TRBJ2-7, with 14 bases aligning to TRBD2. The CDR3 is 18 amino acids. Germline values: CDR1 MDHEN, CDR2 SYDVKM. J lost 2 bases, V lost 4 bases, and 10 bases had no gene match. In DNA, the CDR3 is TGTGCCAGCAGTTCTCCCGGGACTAGCGGGAGAGGGGCCTACGAGCAGTACTTC. This encodes CASSSPGTSGRGAYEQYF.

The chain recombines TRBV6-1 with TRBJ2-6; D gene ambiguous. Trimming removed 1 base at V and 1 base at J, with 5 bases between. CDR1 is MNHNS, CDR2 SASEGT, per germline. The CDR3 totals 15 residues. The CDR3 DNA sequence: TGTGCCAGCAGTGAAGAATCGTCTGGGGCCAACGTCCTGACTTTC. Its translation: CASSEESSGANVLTF.

This clone was seen once. The chain uses TRBV28 and TRBJ1-2; weak D call: TRBD1 (5 bases). The CDR3 has 13 residues. Per the germline V gene, CDR1 is MDHEN and CDR2 is SYDVKM. Trimming stripped 2 bases from V and 7 bases from J, with 11 bases between. The CDR3 loop reads CASSLVQGTGYTF. CDR3 coding DNA: TGTGCCAGCAGTTTAGTGCAGGGTACTGGCTACACCTTC.